This TCR beta chain was found in a study of blood T cell repertoires in COVID-19. Study at large: Samples taken during acute and convalescent COVID-19 were collected in the United States, Italy and Spain. PBMCs, B-cell-depleted T cells, or T cells were the source of the cDNA or gDNA that made up the material.

The authors' processing: Nucleated cell number was recorded as an estimate derived from reference gene primer amplification. Data came from immunoSEQ multiplex PCR; TCRdb stores just in-frame clones and leaves some out. The V and J calls and the clone size are those of that table, but D and trimming were determined from the DNA. Among under 300,000 clones listed, about 85% were seen once. V lost 11 bases to trimming and J lost 9 bases, with 20 bases between them. The CDR3 is 13 residues long. Germline V gene sequence: CDR1 LGHDT, CDR2 YNNKEL (reference sequence). This clone was recorded only once. The source of this sequence is a human donor in a cohort sampled during active COVID-19. Sequencing input: peripheral blood. The chain is built from TRBV3-1 (or the pseudogene TRBV3-2) and TRBJ2-1, with a possible D match to TRBD1 (6 bases). The CDR3 DNA follows: TGTGCCTGCCAAGATAACCCCAGGGGTGAGCAGTTCTTC. Translation gives CACQDNPRGEQFF.